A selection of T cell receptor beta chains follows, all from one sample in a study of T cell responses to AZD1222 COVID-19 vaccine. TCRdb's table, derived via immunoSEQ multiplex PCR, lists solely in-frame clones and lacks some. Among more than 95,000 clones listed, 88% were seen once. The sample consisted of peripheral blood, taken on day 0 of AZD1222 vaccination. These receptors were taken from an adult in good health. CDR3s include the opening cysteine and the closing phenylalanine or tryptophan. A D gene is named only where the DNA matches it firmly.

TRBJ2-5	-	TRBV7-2	CASSLGGLAGETQYF	TGTGCCAGCAGCTTAGGAGGATTGGCGGGAGAGACCCAGTACTTC
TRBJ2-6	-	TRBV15	CATSRDRAGRYSGANVLTF	TGTGCCACCAGCAGAGATCGGGCCGGGAGATACTCTGGGGCCAACGTCCTGACTTTC
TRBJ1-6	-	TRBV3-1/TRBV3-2	CASSQQDASNSPLHF	TGTGCCAGCAGCCAGCAAGACGCGTCTAATTCACCCCTCCACTTT
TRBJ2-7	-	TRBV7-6	CASSLQGAYEQYF	TGTGCCAGCAGCTTACAGGGAGCCTACGAGCAGTACTTC
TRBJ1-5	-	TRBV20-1	CSARAQQPQHF	TGCAGTGCTAGAGCTCAACAGCCCCAGCATTTT
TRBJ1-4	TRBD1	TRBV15	CATSSGSGTGLEKLFF	TGTGCCACCAGCAGCGGCAGCGGGACAGGGTTGGAAAAACTGTTTTTT
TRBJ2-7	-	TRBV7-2	CASSLVGEQYF	TGTGCCAGCAGCTTAGTAGGCGAGCAGTACTTC
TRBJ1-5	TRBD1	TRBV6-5	CASSSGTGADQPQHF	TGTGCCAGCAGTTCAGGGACAGGGGCCGATCAGCCCCAGCATTTT
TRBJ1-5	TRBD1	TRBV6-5	CASSPDRGGNQPQHF	TGTGCCAGCAGTCCCGACAGGGGTGGCAATCAGCCCCAGCATTTT
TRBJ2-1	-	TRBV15	CATSRDRFGNEQFF	TGTGCCACCAGCAGAGATCGATTCGGGAATGAGCAGTTCTTC
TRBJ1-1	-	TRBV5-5	CASSLLGLENTEAFF	TGTGCCAGCAGCTTACTGGGCTTAGAGAACACTGAAGCTTTCTTT
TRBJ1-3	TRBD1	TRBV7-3	CASSLTGNNVGNTIYF	TGTGCCAGCAGCCTGACAGGGAATAACGTTGGAAACACCATATATTTT
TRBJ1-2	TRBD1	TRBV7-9	CASSLGSGTGEGPVYGYTF	TGTGCCAGCAGCTTAGGTTCGGGGACAGGGGAGGGTCCCGTCTATGGCTACACCTTC
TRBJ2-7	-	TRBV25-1	CASSQWDEQYF	TGTGCCAGCAGTCAATGGGACGAGCAGTACTTC
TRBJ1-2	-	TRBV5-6	CASSNDSFFYGYTF	TGTGCCAGCAGCAATGACAGCTTTTTCTATGGCTACACCTTC
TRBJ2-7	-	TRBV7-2	CASSLATGALYEQYF	TGTGCCAGCAGCTTAGCCACAGGAGCCCTGTACGAGCAGTACTTC
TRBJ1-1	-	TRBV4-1	CASSQFSVGGTEAFF	TGCGCCAGCAGCCAATTTAGCGTGGGTGGCACTGAAGCTTTCTTT
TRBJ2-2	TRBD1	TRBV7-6	CASSRPLQGSDGAAGELFF	TGTGCCAGCAGCCGCCCCCTACAGGGGTCGGACGGGGCTGCCGGGGAGCTGTTTTTT
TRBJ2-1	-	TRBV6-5	CASIPTGGRGREQFF	TGTGCCAGCATCCCTACCGGGGGCCGCGGTCGGGAGCAGTTCTTC
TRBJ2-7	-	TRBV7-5	CVSLRGGYEQYF	TGTGTCAGTCTGCGGGGAGGGTACGAGCAGTACTTC